The 5 T cell receptor beta chains reported below all come from one sample, sequenced in a study of OX40 agonist ivuxolimab in advanced cancers. Repertoires were generated with immunoSEQ multiplex PCR, while TCRdb's copy carries only in-frame clones and drops some. The table includes more than 65,000 clones, approximately 94% detected once. Material: CD4+ or CD8+ T cells sorted from blood, obtained in a trial of the OX40 agonist ivuxolimab. The receptors were gathered from an adult with an advanced solid tumor such as melanoma, head and neck, liver or kidney cancer.

This clone was found once. The genes are TRBV12-5 and TRBJ1-2; D is perhaps TRBD1 (6 bases). V was pared by 3 bases and J by 0 bases, with 20 bases between. Germline assignment: CDR1 LGHNT and CDR2 FRNRAP. This CDR3 has 18 residues. CDR3 bases: TGTGCTAGTGGTTTCTGGACTTCAAGGGGGGATACTAACTATGGCTACACCTTC. Translation gives CASGFWTSRGDTNYGYTF.

The rearrangement joins TRBV2 to TRBJ1-4; 7 nucleotides line up with TRBD1. The length of the CDR3 is 14 residues. V gave up 6 bases and J gave up 10 bases; unmatched junction bases: 11. Germline loops: CDR1 SNHLY, CDR2 FYNNEI. The CDR3 region has the DNA TGTGCCAGCAGCAACAGGGGAGAGATGCGAAAACTGTTTTTT. This encodes CASSNRGEMRKLFF.

The chain recombines TRBV28 with TRBJ2-7; D possibly uses TRBD1 or TRBD2 (5 bases each). The germline V and J ends were trimmed by 5 bases and 2 bases, with 22 bases remaining between them. The germline CDR1 and CDR2 sequences are MDHEN and SYDVKM. There are 17 residues in the CDR3. This chain's CDR3 is CASSRGAAGVRAYEQYF. Written as DNA, the CDR3 is TGTGCCAGCAGTAGAGGGGCCGCGGGTGTCAGGGCCTACGAGCAGTACTTC.

This sequence joins TRBV11-2 and TRBJ1-6; maybe TRBD1 (6 bases). Germline V gives CDR1 SGHAT, CDR2 FQNNGV. V was pared by 7 bases and J by 0 bases, with 13 bases between. This CDR3 region has 16 residues. Here the CDR3 DNA reads TGTGCCAGCATCGGGGGCGGGAGCTCCTATAATTCACCCCTCCACTTT. Translating gives CASIGGGSSYNSPLHF. Complete variable domain (other parts from reference TRBV11-2 and TRBJ1-6): EAGVAQSPRYKIIEKRQSVAFWCNPISGHATLYWYQQILGQGPKLLIQFQNNGVVDDSQLPKDRFSAERLKGVDSTLKIQPAKLEDSAVYLCASIGGGSSYNSPLHFGNGTRLTVT.

CDR3 bases: TGTGCCAGCAGTTTCGGGGGACCAGGAAACATTCAGTACTTC. This encodes CASSFGGPGNIQYF. The chain combines TRBV27 with TRBJ2-4, with D possibly TRBD2 on 6 matching bases. Germline V gene data show CDR1 as MNHEY and CDR2 as SMNVEV (reference sequence). V lost 3 bases, J lost 6 bases, and 12 bases lay in between. This CDR3 has 14 residues.